This record covers a single TCR beta chain. Next came a second PCR, run for roughly 6 to 11 cycles, which used a sample-barcoded 5' primer along with a J-beta primer mix. TCRdb passed the 5' RACE reads through MiXCR, listing each CDR3 protein once. The sample has about 780,000 distinct CDR3 sequences; around a quarter are singletons. This sample is drawn from a study of blood T cells in healthy people across ages. This CDR3 has 14 amino acids. Germline values: CDR1 SQVTM, CDR2 ANQGSEA. Trimming cost V 3 bases and J 6 bases; bases outside gene matches: 3. These data were also filed under a second study, of T cells of mothers and their children. That investigation notes: Every microgram of extracted RNA entered cDNA synthesis, roughly 1.5 ug per 15 ul. During the second PCR, the M1S primer introduced sample barcodes along with 2-4 random nucleotides. Mothers gave over 8 million TCR beta CDR3 reads each, and children around 3 million each. Not a single persistent microchimeric T cell clone was detected.

Sequencing was performed on blood. This chain connects TRBV29-1 to TRBJ1-6; 9 nucleotides match TRBD1. The TCR originated in a boy aged 5-17 years in good health. The CDR3 coding sequence is TGCAGCGTTGATGGGGGACAGGGTAATTCACCCCTCCACTTT. Its translation: CSVDGGQGNSPLHF.